Listed here are 18 T cell receptor beta chains from one sample, sequenced in a study of CD8+ T cells in alopecia areata. It was cDNA, reverse transcribed from extracted RNA, that served as the sequencing template. TCRdb's copy holds only in-frame clones and misses some; the assay was immunoSEQ multiplex PCR. The sample contains about 110,000 clones, none of them singletons. Sample: lesional skin. The receptors come from a C3H/HeJ mouse with alopecia areata. Strain MHC haplotype: H2-k.

As regards this clone: Genes and germline come from the mouse. Read data end 4 residues before the CDR3 end; the end is taken from the germline J gene. The genes are TRBV1 and TRBJ2-7; 11 bases fit TRBD2. The CDR3 loop spans 16 amino acids. The germline V gene encodes CDR1 NSQYPW and CDR2 LRSPGD (reference sequence). The sequenced part of the CDR3 DNA is TGCACCTGCAGTGCAGATCGGACTGGGGGGCGATAT. The encoded protein is CTCSADRTGGRY. In full, the CDR3 reads CTCSADRTGGRYEQYF.

On this clone: Germline and genes here are mouse. The read falls 4 residues short of the CDR3 end, and the missing part is taken from the germline J gene. J is TRBJ2-4 and V is TRBV13-3; D may be TRBD1 (5 bases). Trimming shortened V by 1 base and J by 1 base, and 10 bases separated the two germline ends. Germline values: CDR1 NNHDY, CDR2 SYVADS. The CDR3 consists of 15 residues. The sequenced part of the CDR3 DNA is TGTGCCAGCAGTGATAGGGGAGGGGGTCAAAAC. Its protein product is CASSDRGGGQN. The full CDR3 protein reads CASSDRGGGQNTLYF.

This clone was counted only a few times. Gene names are mouse gene names. Read sequence stops 4 residues before the CDR3 end, and the germline J gene provides the missing end. V is TRBV13-3 and J is TRBJ2-3; 7 bases are shared with TRBD2. This CDR3 spans 14 amino acids. With V trimmed by 2 bases and J by 3 bases, 3 bases remained unmatched. Germline loops: CDR1 NNHDY, CDR2 SYVADS. The covered CDR3 bases are TGTGCCAGCAGTGAGGATGGGGGGGCAGAA. Translated: CASSEDGGAE. The full CDR3 reads CASSEDGGAETLYF.

This clone has a count of ten or more. Gene names refer to mouse genes. The read falls 4 residues short of the CDR3 end, and the missing part is taken from the germline J gene. The chain links TRBV13-3 to TRBJ2-1, with D perhaps TRBD1 (5 bases). The CDR3 is 14 amino acids. Germline values: CDR1 NNHDY, CDR2 SYVADS. Trimming left V 4 bases short and J 1 base short, with 9 bases between. The CDR3 protein is CASSPTENYAEQFF. The CDR3 DNA, read in part, is TGTGCCAGCAGTCCGACAGAAAACTATGCT.

Only a few counts were recorded for this clone. Any gene name here is a mouse gene name. The read ends 4 residues shy of where the CDR3 ends; the end is completed using the germline J gene. The V call is TRBV13-3, the J call TRBJ1-1; no clear D. The V end was cut by 2 bases, the J end by 4 bases, with 6 bases between. This CDR3 has 12 amino acids. The germline V gene has CDR1 NNHDY and CDR2 SYVADS. The CDR3 reads CASSDSPTEVFF. CDR3 DNA, as far as it was read: TGTGCCAGCAGTGACTCCCCCACA.

This clone was seen at least ten times. Gene names follow the mouse nomenclature. The read ends 4 residues shy of where the CDR3 ends; the end is completed using the germline J gene. The rearrangement joins TRBV13-3 to TRBJ2-1; unclear D gene. This CDR3 has 11 residues. Trimming pared 5 bases from V and 6 bases from J, leaving 6 bases between. Germline CDR1 reads NNHDY; CDR2 reads SYVADS. CDR3 in amino acids: CASRRVAEQFF. The CDR3 DNA, read in part, is TGTGCCAGCAGGAGGGTTGCT.

Comment on this clone: Any gene name here is a mouse gene name. The CDR3 goes on 4 residues after the read ends, and that part is filled in from the germline J gene. This sequence joins TRBV17 and TRBJ1-1, with D possibly matching TRBD1 (5 bases). Trimming removed 5 bases at V and 4 bases at J, with 14 bases between. The CDR3 covers 14 residues. Germline assignment: CDR1 MNHDT and CDR2 YYDKIL. CDR3 bases read: TGTGCTAGCAGTGCCGACAGTGCAAGCACA. Protein: CASSADSAST. The CDR3, in full, reads CASSADSASTEVFF.

This clone was counted between two and nine times. Gene labels here are mouse ones. The sequence runs out 4 residues before the end of the CDR3; the remainder is reconstructed from the germline J gene. This sequence joins TRBV5 and TRBJ2-3; 8 nucleotides line up with TRBD2. Germline trimming cut 2 bases from V and 2 bases from J; bases unmatched to any gene: 3. Germline V gives CDR1 LGHNA, CDR2 YNLKQL (reference sequence). CDR3 length equals 15 residues. The part of the CDR3 DNA that was read is TGTGCCAGCAGCCAACGGACTGGGACTGCAGAA. Translated: CASSQRTGTAE. The whole CDR3 is CASSQRTGTAETLYF.

In the case of this clone: The germline and genes are mouse ones. The CDR3 sequence is CASSRKDRGGAETLYF. CDR3 bases read: TGTGCTAGCAGTAGAAAGGACAGGGGGGGTGCAGAA. This chain joins TRBV17 and TRBJ2-3, with 10 positions matching TRBD1. The CDR3 extends 4 residues past the end of the read, so its final part is completed from the germline J gene. J was trimmed by 1 base and V by 2 bases; bases with no gene match: 3. This CDR3 spans 16 amino acids. Germline lookup yields CDR1 MNHDT and CDR2 YYDKIL.

This clone was picked up a small number of times. Genes here carry mouse names. The CDR3 extends 4 residues past the end of the read, so its final part is completed from the germline J gene. This rearrangement joins TRBV13-3 to TRBJ1-4; D call uncertain. V was cut by 4 bases and J by 4 bases, with 8 bases left in between. This CDR3 is built from 13 residues. Germline V lookup: CDR1 NNHDY, CDR2 SYVADS. The CDR3 bases that were read are TGTGCCAGCAGTCTTACAAACAACGAA. Translation gives CASSLTNNE. The whole CDR3 reads CASSLTNNERLFF.

Concerning this clone itself: The genes are named according to mouse. Read coverage stops 4 residues before the CDR3 terminus; the germline J gene supplies the remainder. This chain connects TRBV16 to TRBJ2-7; TRBD1 is a possible D gene (6 bases). Germline-derived CDR1 and CDR2 are SGHSA and FRNQAP. The CDR3 has 15 amino acids. The ends were cut back, 0 bases at V and 0 bases at J, with 9 bases in the middle. CDR3 DNA (partial): TGTGCAAGCAGCTTAGAGGGGACACTCTCCTAT. This encodes CASSLEGTLSY. The entire CDR3 sequence reads CASSLEGTLSYEQYF.

In its sample, this clone was seen a few times. The genes and germline here are from mouse. The read is 4 residues too short to cover the CDR3 end, so that end is filled in from the germline J gene. The gene calls are TRBV19 and TRBJ2-1, with 13 positions matching TRBD2. Germline lookup yields CDR1 FNHDT and CDR2 SITEND (reference sequence). V lost 4 bases and J lost 6; bases outside the gene matches: 4. The CDR3 runs 15 residues. CDR3 DNA (partial): TGTGCCAGCAGTCTAGGACTGGGGGGGCTTGCT. This translates into CASSLGLGGLA. The full CDR3 sequence reads CASSLGLGGLAEQFF.

With respect to this clone: The listed genes are named as in mouse. The CDR3 extends 4 residues past the end of the read, so its final part is completed from the germline J gene. The chain links TRBV31 to TRBJ2-2; 7 positions match TRBD1. From germline, CDR1 is GKSSPN and CDR2 SITVG. The CDR3 sequence is 16 residues long. The ends lost 1 base at V and 1 base at J; junction bases unmatched: 6. CDR3 sequence: CAWSRIRDRNTGQLYF. CDR3 DNA, as far as it was read: TGTGCCTGGAGTCGAATCCGGGACAGAAACACCGGG.

In this sample, this clone turned up a few times. Mouse gene names apply. The CDR3 end lies 4 residues beyond the end of the read and is filled in from the germline J gene. The chain uses TRBV19 and TRBJ2-3; 7 positions agree with TRBD1. The CDR3 length is 15 residues. The germline V gene encodes CDR1 FNHDT and CDR2 SITEND (reference sequence). The V gene end was trimmed by 7 bases and the J gene end by 0 bases; junction bases not matched to a gene: 8. The CDR3 spells CASSHRGNSAETLYF. The CDR3 bases that were read are TGTGCCAGCTCTCACAGGGGAAATAGTGCAGAA.

This clone came up many times. The gene symbols are mouse symbols. The chain's CDR3 is CAWSPANTEVFF. The sequenced CDR3 bases are TGTGCCTGGAGTCCAGCAAACACA. V is TRBV31 and J is TRBJ1-1; D gene unclear. The read ends 4 residues shy of where the CDR3 ends; the end is completed using the germline J gene. The V end lost 1 base, the J end lost 0 bases, and 3 bases lay between the germline ends. The CDR3 has 12 amino acids. CDR1 is GKSSPN, CDR2 SITVG, per germline.

Ten or more counts support this clone. The gene symbols are mouse symbols. The CDR3 extends 4 residues past the end of the read, so its final part is completed from the germline J gene. In the same sample, other DNA sequences code for this CDR3. The V and J genes are TRBV13-3 and TRBJ2-5, with 10 bases that match TRBD2. The CDR3 is 12 residues long. Per the germline V gene, CDR1 is NNHDY and CDR2 is SYVADS. The part of the CDR3 DNA that was read is TGTGCCAGCAGGACTGGGGGGGAC. It specifies CASRTGGD. The CDR3 reads in full as CASRTGGDTQYF.

This clone was detected ten times or more. The database protein in TCRdb disagrees with the DNA translation at residue 13; the sequence shown here was translated from the DNA. The gene names here belong to mouse. The read falls 3 residues short of the CDR3 end, and the missing part is taken from the germline J gene. The V and J genes are TRBV13-3 and TRBJ1-6, with 7 bases lining up with TRBD1. TRBJ1-6 is given ORF status, its function remaining uncertain. Germline V lookup: CDR1 NNHDY, CDR2 SYVADS. The ends lost 3 bases at V and 5 bases at J; junction bases unmatched: 8. The CDR3 consists of 16 residues. The CDR3 bases that were read are TGTGCCAGCAGTGGGGCCAGGGGGAGAAATAATTCGCCC. It specifies CASSGARGRNNSP. The CDR3, in full, reads CASSGARGRNNSPLYF.

This clone has a handful of counts. Here the gene names and germline are mouse. Read coverage stops 4 residues before the CDR3 terminus; the germline J gene supplies the remainder. The chain uses TRBV14 and TRBJ2-1; 10 bases align to TRBD2. With V trimmed by 2 bases and J by 1 base, 3 bases remained unmatched. The V gene's germline CDR1 is SGHDT and CDR2 FRDEAV. The CDR3 runs 16 residues. CDR3 protein: CASSFPTGGNYAEQFF. The DNA read from the CDR3 is TGTGCCAGCAGTTTTCCGACTGGGGGGAACTATGCT.